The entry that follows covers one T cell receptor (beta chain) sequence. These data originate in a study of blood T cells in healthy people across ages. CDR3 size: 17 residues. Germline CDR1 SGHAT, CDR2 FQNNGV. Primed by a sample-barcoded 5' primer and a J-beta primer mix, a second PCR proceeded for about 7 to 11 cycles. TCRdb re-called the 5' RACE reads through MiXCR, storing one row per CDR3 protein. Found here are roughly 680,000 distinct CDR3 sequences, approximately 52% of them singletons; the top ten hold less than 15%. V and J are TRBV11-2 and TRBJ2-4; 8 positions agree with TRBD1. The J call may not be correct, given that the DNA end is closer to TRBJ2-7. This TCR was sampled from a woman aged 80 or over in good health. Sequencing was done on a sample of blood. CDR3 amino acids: CASSLDIGRGLVREQYF. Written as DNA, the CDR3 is TGTGCCAGCAGCTTAGACATTGGCAGGGGGCTTGTTCGCGAGCAGTACTTC.